This TCR beta chain was obtained from a study of blood T cells in healthy people across ages. Broader study findings: While age rose, TCR beta diversity per million T cells dropped in a roughly linear way.

Donors were systemically healthy Caucasian individuals from Russia aged roughly 6 to 100 years. Note on this clonotype: The antigen is unknown.

A J-beta primer mix and a sample-barcoded 5' primer were used in a second PCR of roughly 6 to 12 cycles. Via MiXCR, TCRdb re-called the 5' RACE reads, giving one row per CDR3 protein. Of about 400,000 distinct CDR3 sequences in the sample, approximately 47% were seen once. Sequencing used blood. The TCR comes from a man aged 60 to 75 in good health.

CDR3 coding DNA: TGTGCCAGCAGCTTAAGGACAGGGCGTAGCGAAAAACTGTTTTTT. It yields the protein CASSLRTGRSEKLFF. This rearrangement joins TRBV7-2 to TRBJ1-4; TRBD1 matches 8 bases. Trimming removed 2 bases from V and 8 bases from J; junction bases left unmatched: 7. Germline V gene sequence: CDR1 SGHTA, CDR2 FQGNSA. This CDR3 is built from 15 residues. Supplemented by reference TRBV7-2 and TRBJ1-4, the full variable domain reads GAGVSQSPSNKVTEKGKDVELRCDPISGHTALYWYRQSLGQGLEFLIYFQGNSAPDKSGLPSDRFSAERTGGSVSTLTIQRTQQEDSAVYLCASSLRTGRSEKLFFGSGTQLSVL.